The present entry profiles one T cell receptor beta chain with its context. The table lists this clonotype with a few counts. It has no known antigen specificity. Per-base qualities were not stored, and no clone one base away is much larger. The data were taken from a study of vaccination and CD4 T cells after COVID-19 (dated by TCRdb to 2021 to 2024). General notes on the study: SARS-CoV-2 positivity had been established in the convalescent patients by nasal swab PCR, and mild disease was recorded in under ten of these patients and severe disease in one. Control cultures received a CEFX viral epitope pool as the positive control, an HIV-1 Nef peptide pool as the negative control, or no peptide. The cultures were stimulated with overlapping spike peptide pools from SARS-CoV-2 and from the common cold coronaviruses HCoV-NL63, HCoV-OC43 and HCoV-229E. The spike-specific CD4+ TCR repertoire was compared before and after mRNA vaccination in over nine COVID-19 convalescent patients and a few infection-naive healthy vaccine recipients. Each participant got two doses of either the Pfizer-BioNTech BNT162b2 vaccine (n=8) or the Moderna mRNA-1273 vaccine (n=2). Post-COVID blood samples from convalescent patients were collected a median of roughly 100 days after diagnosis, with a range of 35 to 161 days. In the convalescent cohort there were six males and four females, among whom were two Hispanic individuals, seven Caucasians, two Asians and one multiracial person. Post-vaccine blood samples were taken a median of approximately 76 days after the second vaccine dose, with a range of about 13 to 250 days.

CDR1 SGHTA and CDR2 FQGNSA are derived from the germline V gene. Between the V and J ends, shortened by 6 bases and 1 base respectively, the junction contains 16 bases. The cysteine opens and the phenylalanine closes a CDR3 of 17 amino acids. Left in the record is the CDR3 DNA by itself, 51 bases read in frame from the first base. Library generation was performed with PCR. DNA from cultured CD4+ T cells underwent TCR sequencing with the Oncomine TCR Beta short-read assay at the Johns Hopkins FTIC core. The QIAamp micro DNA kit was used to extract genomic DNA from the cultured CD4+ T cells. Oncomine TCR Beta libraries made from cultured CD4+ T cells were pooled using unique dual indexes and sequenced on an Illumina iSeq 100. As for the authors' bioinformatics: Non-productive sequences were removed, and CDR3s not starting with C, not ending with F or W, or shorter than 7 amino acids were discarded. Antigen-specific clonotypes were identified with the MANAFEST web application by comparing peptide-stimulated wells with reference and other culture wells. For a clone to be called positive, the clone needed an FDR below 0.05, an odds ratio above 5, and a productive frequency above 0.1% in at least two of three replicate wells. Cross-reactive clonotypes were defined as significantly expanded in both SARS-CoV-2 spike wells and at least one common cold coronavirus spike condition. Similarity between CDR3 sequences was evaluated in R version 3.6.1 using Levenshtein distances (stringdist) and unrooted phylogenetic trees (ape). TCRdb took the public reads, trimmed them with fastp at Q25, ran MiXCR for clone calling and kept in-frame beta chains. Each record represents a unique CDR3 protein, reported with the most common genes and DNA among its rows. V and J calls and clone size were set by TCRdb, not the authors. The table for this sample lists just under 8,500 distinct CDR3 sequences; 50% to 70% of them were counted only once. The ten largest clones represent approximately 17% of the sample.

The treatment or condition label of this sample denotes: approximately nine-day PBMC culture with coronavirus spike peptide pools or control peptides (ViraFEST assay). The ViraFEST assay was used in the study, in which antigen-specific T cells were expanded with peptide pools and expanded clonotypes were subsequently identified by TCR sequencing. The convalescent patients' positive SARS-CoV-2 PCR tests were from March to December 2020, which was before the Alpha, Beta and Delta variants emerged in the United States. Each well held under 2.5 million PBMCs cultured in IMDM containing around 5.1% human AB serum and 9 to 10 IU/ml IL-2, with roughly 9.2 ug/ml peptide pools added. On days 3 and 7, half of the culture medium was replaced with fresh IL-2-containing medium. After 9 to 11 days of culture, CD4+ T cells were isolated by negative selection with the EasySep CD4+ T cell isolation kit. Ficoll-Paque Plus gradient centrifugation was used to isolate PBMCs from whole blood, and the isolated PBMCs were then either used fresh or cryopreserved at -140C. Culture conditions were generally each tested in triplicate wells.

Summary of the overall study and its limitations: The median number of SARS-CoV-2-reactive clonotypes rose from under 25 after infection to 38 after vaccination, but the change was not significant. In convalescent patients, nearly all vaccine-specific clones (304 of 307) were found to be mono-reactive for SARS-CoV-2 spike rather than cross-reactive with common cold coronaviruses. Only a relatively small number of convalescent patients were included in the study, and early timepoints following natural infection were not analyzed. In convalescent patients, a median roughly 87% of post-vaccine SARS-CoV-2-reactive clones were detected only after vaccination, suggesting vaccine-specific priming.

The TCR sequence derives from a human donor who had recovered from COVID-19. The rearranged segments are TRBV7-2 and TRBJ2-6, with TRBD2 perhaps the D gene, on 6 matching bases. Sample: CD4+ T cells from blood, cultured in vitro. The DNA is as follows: TGTGCCAGCAGGGCCCCGGGGGTAAGGTCTGGGGCCAACGTCCTGACTTTC. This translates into CASRAPGVRSGANVLTF.